The subject of this entry is one T cell receptor beta chain. The data were obtained in a study of PD-L1 blockade in urothelial cancer. The assay was immunoSEQ multiplex PCR, and TCRdb's table has in-frame clones only and misses some. The data contain 45,000 to 60,000 clones, approximately 85% of them singletons. Time point denoted: pretreatment peripheral blood. Trimming removed 3 bases from V and 3 bases from J; junction bases left unmatched: 4. The CDR3 runs 15 residues. Looked up from germline, CDR1 is SGDLS and CDR2 is YYNGEE. The source was PBMCs, collected around atezolizumab (anti-PD-L1) treatment. V is TRBV9 and J is TRBJ2-5, with 11 bases that match TRBD1. The source of this sequence is a man over 45 with urothelial cancer. Here the CDR3 reads CASSGTGGAEETQYF. CDR3 coding DNA: TGTGCCAGCAGCGGGACAGGGGGCGCGGAAGAGACCCAGTACTTC.